This T cell receptor (beta chain) was retrieved from a study of blood T cell repertoires in COVID-19 (dated by TCRdb to the early 2020s). At the level of the whole study: Collaborator samples came from the United States, Italy and Spain and covered acute and convalescent phases of COVID-19. The prospective study material was composed of cDNA or gDNA derived from T cells, B-cell-depleted T cells, or PBMCs. Subjects who had been exposed to COVID-19, were actively infected with it, or had recovered from it provided the deeply sampled blood TCRbeta repertoires that made up the dataset. The repertoires were released in a freely available public database meant as a resource for research on the immune response to SARS-CoV-2. The samples were drawn from the first 160 participants of the ongoing ImmuneRACE study and from 1,200 or so subjects provided by 6 global collaborators. Nearly every sample came with metadata listing a de-identified subject ID, COVID-19 status, age in years and sex. Where available, HLA class I and class II types were taken from metadata supplied by the sample provider and were not determined by assay-based typing.

Deletion took 5 bases off V and 5 bases off J, with a span of 16 bases between the germline ends. The germline V gene (reference sequence) supplies CDR1 MNHEY and CDR2 SMNVEV. Taken from cysteine to phenylalanine, the CDR3 has 14 residues. Only the CDR3 region is kept as DNA, spanning 42 bases read in frame from base 1. TCRbeta CDR3 regions were amplified from genomic DNA by means of the immunoSEQ Assay, a bias-controlled multiplex PCR. Per the source publication's procedure: Within the assay, amplification of reference gene primers was used to estimate how many nucleated cells each sample contained. To quantify the absolute abundance of each unique TCRbeta CDR3 rearrangement, sequence reads were collapsed and filtered. For each sample, productive Simpson clonality was calculated by taking the square root of Simpson's diversity index across productive rearrangements. Sourced from immuneACCESS, this table was stored by TCRdb with only in-frame sequences that have V and J called. A share of the clones is absent; for the studies checked, an unresolved V gene accounts for under half, and the remainder has no known explanation. Clone size and V and J calls were adopted from that table, with D and trimming inferred from the DNA. Recorded for this sample are roughly 260,000 clones; 70% to 90% of them occurred a single time. Of the sample, 2% to 2.5% is held by the ten largest clones.

Samples from volunteer blood donors who had recovered from COVID-19 were contributed by a second Seattle source. Each collaborating institution followed its own protocols to collect whole blood in K2EDTA tubes. For TCRbeta analysis, collaborator samples were shipped as frozen whole blood, as isolated PBMCs, or as DNA extracted from either sample type. Study-wide conclusions, independent of this receptor: The amount of clinical and demographic metadata varied by source and participant and was provided uncurated.

As for this clone: Its binding antigen is unknown. The input lacks base qualities; no much larger clone sits a single base away.

This clonotype originated in a woman aged 40 to 50 who had recovered from COVID-19. Sequenced material: peripheral blood. The receptor chain draws on TRBV27 and TRBJ2-7; 5 matching bases give a weak D call of TRBD2. The CDR3 is CASSPGFVGNEQYF. The bases are TGTGCCAGCAGTCCGGGATTTGTAGGGAACGAGCAGTACTTC.